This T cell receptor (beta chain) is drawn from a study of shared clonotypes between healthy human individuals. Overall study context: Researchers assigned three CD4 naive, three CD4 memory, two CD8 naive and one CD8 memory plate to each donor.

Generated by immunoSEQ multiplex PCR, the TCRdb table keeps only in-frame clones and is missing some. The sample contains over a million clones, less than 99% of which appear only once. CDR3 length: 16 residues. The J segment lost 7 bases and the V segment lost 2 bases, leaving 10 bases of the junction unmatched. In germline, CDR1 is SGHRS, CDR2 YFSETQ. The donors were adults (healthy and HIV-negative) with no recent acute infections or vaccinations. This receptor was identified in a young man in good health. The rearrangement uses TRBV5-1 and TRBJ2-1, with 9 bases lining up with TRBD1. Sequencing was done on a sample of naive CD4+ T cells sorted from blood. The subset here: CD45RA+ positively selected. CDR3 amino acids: CASSFSGTGIGNEQFF. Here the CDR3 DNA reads TGCGCCAGCAGCTTCTCCGGGACAGGGATTGGAAATGAGCAGTTCTTC.